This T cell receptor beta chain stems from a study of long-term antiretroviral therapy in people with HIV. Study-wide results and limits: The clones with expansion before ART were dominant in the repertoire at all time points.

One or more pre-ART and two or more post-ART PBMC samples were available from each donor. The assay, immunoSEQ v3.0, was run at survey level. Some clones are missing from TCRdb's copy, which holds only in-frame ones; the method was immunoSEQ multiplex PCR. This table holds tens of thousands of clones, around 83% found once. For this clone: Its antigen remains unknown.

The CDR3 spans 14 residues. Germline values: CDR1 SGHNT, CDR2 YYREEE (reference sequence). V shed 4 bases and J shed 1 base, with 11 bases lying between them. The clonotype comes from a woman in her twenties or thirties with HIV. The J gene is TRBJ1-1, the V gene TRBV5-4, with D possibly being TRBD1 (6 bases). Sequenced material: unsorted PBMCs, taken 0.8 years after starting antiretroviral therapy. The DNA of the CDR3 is TGTGCCAGCAGCATGAAGACAGGGAACACTGAAGCTTTCTTT. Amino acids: CASSMKTGNTEAFF.